The rows below give T cell receptor beta chains drawn from one sample of a study of CD8 T cells in ankylosing spondylitis. TCRdb called the 5' RACE reads again in MiXCR, with one record for every CDR3 protein. Altogether 190,000 or so distinct CDR3 sequences are present, 10% to 15% being singletons, with the ten largest covering approximately 15%. The sequenced sample was blood, either unsorted or a sorted T cell fraction (not recorded which). These receptors all come from a male donor with ankylosing spondylitis or in good health (not recorded which). The CDR3 runs from the conserved cysteine through the conserved F or W. A D gene is named only where the DNA matches it firmly. Clone size is not always given. Where it is, it says once, few, many or a class for expanded clones.

>few|TRBD2|TRBV30|TRBJ2-3
CAWSVGSGGPTDTQYF
TGTGCCTGGAGTGTAGGTAGCGGGGGGCCTACAGATACGCAGTATTTT
>many|.|TRBV4-1|TRBJ2-7
CASSQEEGYEQYF
TGCGCCAGCAGCCAAGAGGAGGGCTACGAGCAGTACTTC
>.|.|TRBV5-1|TRBJ2-7
CASSLWGLEADEQYF
TGCGCCAGCAGCTTGTGGGGGCTCGAGGCCGACGAGCAGTACTTC
>.|.|TRBV4-1|TRBJ2-7
CASSQGSNSYEQYF
TGCGCCAGCAGCCAAGGGTCGAACTCCTACGAGCAGTACTTC
>few|.|TRBV5-6|TRBJ1-2
CASSLVVAAWTGNYGYTF
TGTGCCAGCAGCTTGGTCGTGGCCGCCTGGACGGGGAACTATGGCTACACCTTC
>.|TRBD2|TRBV5-1|TRBJ2-2
CASSPSPSGGANTGELFF
TGCGCCAGCAGCCCCTCCCCTAGCGGGGGAGCGAACACCGGGGAGCTGTTTTTT
>few|.|TRBV7-9|TRBJ2-7
CASSSTDTYEQYF
TGTGCCAGCAGCTCCACGGACACCTACGAGCAGTACTTC
>.|.|TRBV30|TRBJ2-7
CAFGLVGWEQYF
TGTGCCTTCGGTCTGGTGGGTTGGGAGCAGTACTTC
>.|TRBD2|TRBV27|TRBJ2-7
CASRGGLADSYEQYF
TGTGCCAGCAGAGGAGGACTAGCGGACTCCTACGAGCAGTACTTC
>few|TRBD1|TRBV5-1|TRBJ1-1
CASSDRGFTEAFF
TGCGCCAGCAGTGACAGGGGATTCACTGAAGCTTTCTTT
>many|.|TRBV20-1|TRBJ1-2
CSARFRGGNYGYTF
TGCAGTGCTAGATTCCGAGGTGGGAACTATGGCTACACCTTC
>.|TRBD2|TRBV4-1|TRBJ2-3
CASSQALEGGGTDTQYF
TGCGCCAGCAGCCAAGCTTTGGAGGGAGGGGGCACAGATACGCAGTATTTT
>.|.|TRBV11-2|TRBJ2-7
CASSSGLKFSSYEQYF
TGTGCCAGCAGCTCAGGACTGAAATTTAGCTCCTACGAGCAGTACTTC
>few|.|TRBV5-1|TRBJ1-2
CASSLELGGFSYGYTF
TGCGCCAGCAGCTTGGAATTGGGGGGCTTCTCTTATGGCTACACCTTC
>many|.|TRBV7-9|TRBJ2-7
CASSPSPGAYEQYF
TGTGCCAGCAGCCCCTCCCCGGGTGCCTACGAGCAGTACTTC
>few|.|TRBV12-3/TRBV12-4|TRBJ2-3
CASSLSSGDTQYF
TGTGCCAGCAGTTTATCCAGCGGGGATACGCAGTATTTT
>few|.|TRBV29-1|TRBJ1-1
CSVVEGLGTEAFF
TGCAGCGTTGTAGAGGGGTTAGGCACTGAAGCTTTCTTT
>few|.|TRBV29-1|TRBJ2-3
CSVGAVVGGGADTQYF
TGCAGCGTTGGGGCCGTGGTCGGCGGAGGAGCAGATACGCAGTATTTT